A single sample is the source of the 2 T cell receptor beta chains below, sequenced in a study of blood T cells in healthy people across ages. A J-beta primer mix and a sample-barcoded 5' primer were used in a second PCR of roughly 7 to 12 cycles. TCRdb reprocessed the 5' RACE reads via MiXCR and lists one record per CDR3 protein. The sample has under 700,000 distinct CDR3 sequences, about 25% seen once; the top ten hold roughly 9.4%. These sequences were also reported in another study, on T cells of mothers and their children.

Sequencing was performed on blood. The receptor source for this set is a boy between 10 and 17 years old in good health.

In its sample, this clonotype was seen a few times. J is TRBJ2-5 and V is TRBV19, with 9 bases fitting TRBD1. Matching the DNA end better, TRBJ2-7 makes the J call doubtful. The V gene's germline CDR1 is LNHDA and CDR2 SQIVND (reference sequence). The CDR3 loop spans 19 amino acids. CDR3 DNA: TGTGCCAGTTGCCACTTCTTGAATCCTGACAGGGGGTTATTCTACGAGCAGTACTTC. This encodes CASCHFLNPDRGLFYEQYF.

The rearrangement uses TRBV13 and TRBJ1-1; D might be TRBD1 (5 bases). V was pared by 1 base and J by 0 bases, with 15 bases between. CDR1 and CDR2 (germline): PRHDT, FYEKMQ (reference sequence). The CDR3 contains 17 residues. The CDR3 here is CASSLVRRGLMNTEAFF. The CDR3 nucleotides are TGTGCCAGCAGCTTAGTACGGAGGGGCCTGATGAACACTGAAGCTTTCTTT.